One sample yielded the 15 T cell receptor beta chains listed below, sequenced in a study of T-cell memory formation after mild COVID-19. TCRdb recomputed calls from the 5' RACE reads with MiXCR, one row per CDR3 protein. The sample lists fewer than 50,000 distinct CDR3 sequences, about a tenth occurring once. Sequences were obtained from PBMCs or a T cell subset sorted from them (not recorded which). The receptors were gathered from an adult woman who had mild COVID-19 (a few samples of this study predate the infection). Cell type and time point are not known.

This clonotype was detected only a few times. The chain has TRBV12-3 or TRBV12-4 and TRBJ2-3; tentatively, D is TRBD1 or TRBD2 (5 bases each). Between the trimmed V and J ends, which lost 3 bases and 3 bases, there was a span of 13 bases. This CDR3 is 15 amino acids long. CDR3 sequence: CASSLGSQGTDTQYF. CDR3 sequence (DNA): TGTGCCAGCAGTTTGGGGAGTCAGGGAACAGATACGCAGTATTTT.

This clonotype has just a few counts. The chain has TRBV18 and TRBJ2-7; 10 bases are a match to TRBD1. Unmatched junction bases numbered 8, after V lost 3 bases and J lost 0 bases. The CDR3 sequence is 17 residues long. Germline V CDR1 and CDR2: KGHSH, LQKENI. The CDR3 loop reads CASSPLARTGGSYEQYF. Here the CDR3 DNA reads TGTGCCAGCTCACCCCTTGCACGGACAGGGGGCTCCTACGAGCAGTACTTC. Together with reference TRBV18 and TRBJ2-7, the CDR3 gives the full variable domain: NAGVMQNPRHLVRRRGQEARLRCSPMKGHSHVYWYRQLPEEGLKFMVYLQKENIIDESGMPKERFSAEFPKEGPSILRIQQVVRGDSAAYFCASSPLARTGGSYEQYFGPGTRLTVT.

This clonotype was detected only a few times. V and J are TRBV7-2 and TRBJ1-1; D not certain. Germline CDR1 is SGHTA and CDR2 is FQGNSA. Trimming took off 1 base at V and 9 bases at J, with 15 bases between the two ends. CDR3 length: 14 residues. CDR3 sequence reads: CASSLDLGVSKAFF. The CDR3 DNA reads as TGTGCCAGCAGCTTAGATTTAGGAGTTAGTAAAGCTTTCTTT.

V is TRBV7-9 and J is TRBJ1-6; TRBD1 matches 7 bases. Germline CDR1 is SEHNR and CDR2 is FQNEAQ (reference sequence). J was trimmed by 7 bases and V by 3 bases; bases with no gene match: 6. The CDR3 length is 15 residues. The CDR3 loop is CASSLRQGGNSPLHF. CDR3 nucleotide sequence: TGTGCCAGCAGCTTGCGACAGGGTGGGAATTCACCCCTCCACTTT.

This clonotype was seen a handful of times. The J gene is TRBJ2-5, the V gene TRBV10-3, with 9 bases identical to TRBD2. The CDR3 runs to 16 residues. After removal of 3 bases from V and 3 bases from J, the junction contained 8 bases not matched to a gene. Per the germline V gene, CDR1 is ENHRY and CDR2 is SYGVKD. The CDR3, as DNA: TGTGCCATCAGTGATCTTGCGCGGGGGGGGAAAGAGACCCAGTACTTC. Its protein is CAISDLARGGKETQYF.

Many counts were recorded for this clonotype. CDR3 nucleotide sequence: TGTGCCAGCAGCAGACCGGGACAGAAAGGCGATGAGCAGTTCTTC. It yields the protein CASSRPGQKGDEQFF. The rearrangement uses TRBV6-6 and TRBJ2-1; 7 bases are shared with TRBD1. CDR3 size: 15 residues. Germline CDR1 MNHNY, CDR2 SVGAGI (reference sequence). Trimming cost V 6 bases and J 8 bases; bases outside gene matches: 13.

This clonotype was counted ten times or more. V gene TRBV13 combines with J gene TRBJ2-5; D possibly corresponds to TRBD1 (5 bases). The germline V and J ends were trimmed by 5 bases and 2 bases, with 6 bases remaining between them. The germline gives CDR1 PRHDT, CDR2 FYEKMQ (reference sequence). This CDR3 has 12 residues. For the CDR3, the DNA is TGTGCCAGCAGCGGGGCTCAAGAGACCCAGTACTTC. Protein: CASSGAQETQYF.

This clonotype appeared a few times. The chain uses TRBV7-8 and TRBJ2-1; D ambiguous. The V end lost 1 base, the J end lost 8 bases, and 12 bases lay between the germline ends. The CDR3 length is 14 residues. Germline V lookup: CDR1 SGHVS, CDR2 FQNEAQ. The CDR3 DNA reads as TGTGCCAGCAGCTTAGTAACTGTTAGGGATGAGCAGTTCTTC. It is translated as CASSLVTVRDEQFF.

The gene calls are TRBV2 and TRBJ1-2, with D tentatively TRBD1 (6 bases). Trimming cost V 6 bases and J 8 bases, with 13 bases left between them. The CDR3 length is 12 residues. CDR1 is SNHLY, CDR2 FYNNEI, per germline. Here the CDR3 DNA reads TGTGCCAGCAGCCCACAGGGAGTGGGCTACACCTTC. It yields the protein CASSPQGVGYTF.

The rearrangement uses TRBV11-2 and TRBJ1-6; a weak D match, TRBD1 (5 bases). Germline assignment: CDR1 SGHAT and CDR2 FQNNGV. This CDR3 comprises 16 residues. The V end was cut by 5 bases, the J end by 9 bases, with 20 bases between. The CDR3 protein is CASSPPRDLSFSPLHF. The DNA for the CDR3 is TGTGCCAGCAGCCCACCCCGGGACCTGAGTTTTTCACCCCTCCACTTT.

This chain joins TRBV24-1 and TRBJ2-3; 10 nucleotides match TRBD2. V dropped 0 bases and J dropped 5; count of bases not matched to a gene: 4. Germline CDR1 KGHDR, CDR2 SFDVKD. The CDR3 runs to 16 residues. The CDR3 sequence is CATSDLKRGGEDTQYF. Here the CDR3 DNA reads TGTGCCACCAGTGATTTGAAGCGGGGGGGTGAAGATACGCAGTATTTT.

This clonotype has just a few counts. The CDR3: CASSVVGGPYNEQFF. CDR3 bases: TGTGCCAGCAGCGTAGTGGGGGGGCCATACAATGAGCAGTTCTTC. The rearrangement joins TRBV9 to TRBJ2-1, with a possible D match to TRBD2 (7 bases). Trimming stripped 0 bases from V and 4 bases from J, with 11 bases between. The germline CDR1 and CDR2 sequences are SGDLS and YYNGEE. The CDR3 has 15 residues.

In this sample, this clonotype turned up a few times. V and J are TRBV7-2 and TRBJ2-3, with 15 positions matching TRBD2. CDR3 length equals 18 residues. Germline V gene sequence: CDR1 SGHTA, CDR2 FQGNSA. Trimming cost V 5 bases and J 2 bases; bases outside gene matches: 8. For the CDR3, the DNA is TGTGCCAGCAGCCCCTTGGGACTAGCGGGAGGACCCACAGATACGCAGTATTTT. Protein product: CASSPLGLAGGPTDTQYF.

This clonotype was observed a few times. This chain links TRBV24-1 with TRBJ1-2, with 11 bases aligning to TRBD1. The V and J ends lost 2 bases and 4 bases, in that order; junction bases with no gene match: 5. CDR1 KGHDR and CDR2 SFDVKD come from the germline V gene. There are 16 residues in the CDR3. In DNA form, the CDR3 reads TGTGCCACCAGTGATTCCCGGGACAGGGGGATCTATGGCTACACCTTC. It codes for CATSDSRDRGIYGYTF.

In this sample, this clonotype turned up many times. This chain connects TRBV11-2 to TRBJ2-3; D remains ambiguous. V lost 0 bases and J lost 6, with 13 bases in between. The CDR3 loop spans 15 amino acids. Per the germline V gene, CDR1 is SGHAT and CDR2 is FQNNGV. DNA for the CDR3: TGTGCCAGCAGCTTAGATAACCCCCCGGCCGATACGCAGTATTTT. Protein product: CASSLDNPPADTQYF.